The entry that follows covers one T cell receptor (beta chain) sequence. The record originates from a study of T cell responses to AZD1222 COVID-19 vaccine. Generated by immunoSEQ multiplex PCR, the TCRdb table keeps only in-frame clones and is missing some. The sample lists roughly 95,000 clones, 88% seen once, with 2.8% in the top ten. The germline gives CDR1 SGHDT, CDR2 YYEEEE. Trimming took 0 bases from V and 3 from J; bases not matched to a gene: 6. The CDR3 sequence is 15 residues long. The sequencing used peripheral blood, collected on day 0 of AZD1222 vaccination. The clonotype originates from an adult in good health. This chain connects TRBV5-6 to TRBJ2-7; TRBD1 aligns across 7 bases. CDR3 sequence (DNA): TGTGCCAGCAGCTTGGGGGTAGGGGGCTTCTACGAGCAGTACTTC. This gives the protein CASSLGVGGFYEQYF.